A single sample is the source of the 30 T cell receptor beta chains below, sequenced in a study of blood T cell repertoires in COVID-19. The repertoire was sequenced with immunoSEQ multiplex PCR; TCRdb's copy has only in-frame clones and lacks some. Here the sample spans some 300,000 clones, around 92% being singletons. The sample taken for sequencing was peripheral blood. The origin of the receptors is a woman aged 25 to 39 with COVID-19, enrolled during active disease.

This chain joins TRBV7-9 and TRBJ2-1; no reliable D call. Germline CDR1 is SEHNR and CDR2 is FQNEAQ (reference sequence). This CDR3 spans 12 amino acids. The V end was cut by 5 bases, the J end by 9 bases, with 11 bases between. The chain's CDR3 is CASSNLEVEQFF. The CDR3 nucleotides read TGTGCCAGCAGCAATCTAGAGGTTGAGCAGTTCTTC.

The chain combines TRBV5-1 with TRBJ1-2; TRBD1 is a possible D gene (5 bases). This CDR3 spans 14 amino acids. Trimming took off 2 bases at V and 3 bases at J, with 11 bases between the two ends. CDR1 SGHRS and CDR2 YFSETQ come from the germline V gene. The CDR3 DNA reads TGCGCCAGCAGCTTATGGGGGGTGGACTATGGCTACACCTTC. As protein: CASSLWGVDYGYTF.

This CDR3 is CASRSGPLTEAFF. The CDR3 DNA reads as TGTGCCAGCAGGTCAGGTCCACTCACTGAAGCTTTCTTT. This chain uses TRBV7-9 with TRBJ1-1; D not resolved. Germline CDR1 and CDR2: SEHNR and FQNEAQ (reference sequence). The CDR3 is made up of 13 amino acids. The germline V and J ends were trimmed by 6 bases and 4 bases, with 12 bases remaining between them.

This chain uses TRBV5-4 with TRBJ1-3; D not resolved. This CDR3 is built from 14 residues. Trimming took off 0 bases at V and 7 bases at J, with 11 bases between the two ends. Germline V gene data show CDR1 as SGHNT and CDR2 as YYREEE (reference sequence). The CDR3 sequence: CASSLGPLANTIYF. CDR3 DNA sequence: TGTGCCAGCAGCTTGGGCCCTTTGGCTAACACCATATATTTT.

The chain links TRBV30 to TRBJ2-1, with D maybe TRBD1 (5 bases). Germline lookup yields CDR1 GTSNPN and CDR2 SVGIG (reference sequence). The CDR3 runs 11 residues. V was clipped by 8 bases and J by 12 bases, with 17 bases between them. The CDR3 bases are TGTGCCGGTGGAGAGGCACAGGCGCAGTTCTTC. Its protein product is CAGGEAQAQFF.

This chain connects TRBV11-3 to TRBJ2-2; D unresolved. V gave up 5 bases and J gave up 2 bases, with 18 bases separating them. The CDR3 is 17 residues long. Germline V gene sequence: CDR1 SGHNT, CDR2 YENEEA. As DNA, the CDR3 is TGTGCCAGCAGCACTTCTGGATCTGAGGCCAACACCGGGGAGCTGTTTTTT. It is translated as CASSTSGSEANTGELFF.

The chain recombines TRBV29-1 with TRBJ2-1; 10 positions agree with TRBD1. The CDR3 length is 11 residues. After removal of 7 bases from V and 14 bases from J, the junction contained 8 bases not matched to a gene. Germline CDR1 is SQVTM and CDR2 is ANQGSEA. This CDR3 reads CSADTTGGEFF. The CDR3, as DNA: TGCAGCGCAGATACGACAGGGGGCGAGTTCTTC.

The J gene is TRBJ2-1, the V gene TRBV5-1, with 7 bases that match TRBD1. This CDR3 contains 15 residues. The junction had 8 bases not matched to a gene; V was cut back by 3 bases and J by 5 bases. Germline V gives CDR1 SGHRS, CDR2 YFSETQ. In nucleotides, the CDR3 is TGCGCCAGCAGCTCAACAGGGGAAACCCACAATGAGCAGTTCTTC. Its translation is CASSSTGETHNEQFF.

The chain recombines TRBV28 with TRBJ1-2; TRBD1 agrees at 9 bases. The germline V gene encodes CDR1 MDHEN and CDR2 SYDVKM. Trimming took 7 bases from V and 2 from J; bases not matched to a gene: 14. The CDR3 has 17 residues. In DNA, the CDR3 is TGTGCCAGCACCATTAAGATCTACAGGGGGCGAAACTATGGCTACACCTTC. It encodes CASTIKIYRGRNYGYTF.

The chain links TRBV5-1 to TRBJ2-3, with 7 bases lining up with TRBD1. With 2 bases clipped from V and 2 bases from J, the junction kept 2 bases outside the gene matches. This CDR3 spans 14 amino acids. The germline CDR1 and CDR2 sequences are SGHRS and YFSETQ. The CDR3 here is CASSLQGNTDTQYF. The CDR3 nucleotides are TGCGCCAGCAGCTTACAGGGGAACACAGATACGCAGTATTTT. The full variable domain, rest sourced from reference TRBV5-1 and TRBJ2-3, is KAGVTQTPRYLIKTRGQQVTLSCSPISGHRSVSWYQQTPGQGLQFLFEYFSETQRNKGNFPGRFSGRQFSNSRSEMNVSTLELGDSALYLCASSLQGNTDTQYFGPGTRLTVL.

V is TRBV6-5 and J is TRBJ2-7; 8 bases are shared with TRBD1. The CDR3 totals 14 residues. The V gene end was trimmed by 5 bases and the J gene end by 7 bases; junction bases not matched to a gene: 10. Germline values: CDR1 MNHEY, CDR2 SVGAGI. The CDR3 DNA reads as TGTGCCAGCAGTATACGACAGGGGCGAAGGGAGCAGTACTTC. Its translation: CASSIRQGRREQYF.

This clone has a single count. The chain's CDR3 is CASSGGLASNEQFF. In DNA, the CDR3 is TGTGCCAGCAGCGGGGGACTGGCAAGCAATGAGCAGTTCTTC. The chain uses TRBV7-2 and TRBJ2-1; the D gene is possibly TRBD2 (6 bases). Trimming removed 5 bases from V and 6 bases from J, with 14 bases in between. The CDR3 is 14 residues long. The germline gives CDR1 SGHTA, CDR2 FQGNSA.

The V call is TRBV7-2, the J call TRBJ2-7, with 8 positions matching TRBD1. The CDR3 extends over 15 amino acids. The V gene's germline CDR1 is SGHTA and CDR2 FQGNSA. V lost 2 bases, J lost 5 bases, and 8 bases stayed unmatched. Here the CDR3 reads CASSLYAGGRDEQYF. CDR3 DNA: TGTGCCAGCAGCTTATACGCAGGGGGCCGGGACGAGCAGTACTTC.

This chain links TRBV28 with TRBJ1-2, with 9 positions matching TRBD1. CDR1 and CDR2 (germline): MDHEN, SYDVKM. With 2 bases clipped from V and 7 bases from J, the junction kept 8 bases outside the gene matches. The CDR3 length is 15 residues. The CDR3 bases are TGTGCCAGCAGTTTACAGCCGGGACAGGGTTTTGGCTACACCTTC. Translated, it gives CASSLQPGQGFGYTF.

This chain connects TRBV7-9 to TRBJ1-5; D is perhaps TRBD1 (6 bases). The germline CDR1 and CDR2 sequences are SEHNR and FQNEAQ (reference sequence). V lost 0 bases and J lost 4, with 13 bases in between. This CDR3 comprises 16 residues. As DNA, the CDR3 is TGTGCCAGCAGCTTAGCGCCCAGGGGCCCAAATCAGCCCCAGCATTTT. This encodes CASSLAPRGPNQPQHF.

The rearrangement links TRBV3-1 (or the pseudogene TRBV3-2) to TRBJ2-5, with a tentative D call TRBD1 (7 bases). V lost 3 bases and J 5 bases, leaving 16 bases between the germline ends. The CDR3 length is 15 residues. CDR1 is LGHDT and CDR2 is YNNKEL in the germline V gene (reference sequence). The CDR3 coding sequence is TGTGCCAGCAGCCAGGCCCCAGGGGGGTGGGAGACCCAGTACTTC. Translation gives CASSQAPGGWETQYF.

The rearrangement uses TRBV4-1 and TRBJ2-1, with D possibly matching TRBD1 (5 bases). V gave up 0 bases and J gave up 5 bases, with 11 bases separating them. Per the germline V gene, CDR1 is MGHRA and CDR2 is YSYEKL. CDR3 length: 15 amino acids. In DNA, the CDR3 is TGCGCCAGCAGCCAAGAGGGGCAGCCCGACAATGAGCAGTTCTTC. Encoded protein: CASSQEGQPDNEQFF.

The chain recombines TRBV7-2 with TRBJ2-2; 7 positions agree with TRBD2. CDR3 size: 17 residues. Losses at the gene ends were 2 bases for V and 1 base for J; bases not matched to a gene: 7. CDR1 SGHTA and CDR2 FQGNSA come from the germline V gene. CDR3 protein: CASSLRGGVVNTGELFF. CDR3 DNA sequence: TGTGCCAGCAGCTTAAGGGGAGGGGTGGTGAACACCGGGGAGCTGTTTTTT.

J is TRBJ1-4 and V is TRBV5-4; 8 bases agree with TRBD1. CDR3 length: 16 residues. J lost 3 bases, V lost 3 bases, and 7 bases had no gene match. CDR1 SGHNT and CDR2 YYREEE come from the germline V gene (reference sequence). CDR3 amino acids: CASSSQGAGSNEKLFF. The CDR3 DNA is TGTGCCAGCAGCTCCCAGGGGGCAGGCTCTAATGAAAAACTGTTTTTT. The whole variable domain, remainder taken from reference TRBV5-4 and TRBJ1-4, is ETGVTQSPTHLIKTRGQQVTLRCSSQSGHNTVSWYQQALGQGPQFIFQYYREEENGRGNFPPRFSGLQFPNYSSELNVNALELDDSALYLCASSSQGAGSNEKLFFGSGTQLSVL.

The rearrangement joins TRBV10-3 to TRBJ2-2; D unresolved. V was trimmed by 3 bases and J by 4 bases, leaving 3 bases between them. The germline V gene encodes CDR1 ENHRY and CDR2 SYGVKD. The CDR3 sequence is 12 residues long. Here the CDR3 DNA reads TGTGCCATCAGTGACCGCACCGGGGAGCTGTTTTTT. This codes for CAISDRTGELFF.

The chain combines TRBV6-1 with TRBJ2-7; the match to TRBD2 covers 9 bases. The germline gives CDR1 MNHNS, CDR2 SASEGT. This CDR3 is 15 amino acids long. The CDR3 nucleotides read TGTGCCAGCTGTGATCTTAGCGGGGGTATATACGAGCAGTACGTC. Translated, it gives CASCDLSGGIYEQYV.

The CDR3 reads CASRETDRGHAAFF. The CDR3 DNA reads as TGTGCCAGCAGAGAGACGGACAGGGGGCATGCTGCTTTCTTT. This chain links TRBV6-5 with TRBJ1-1; 11 positions match TRBD1. Germline values: CDR1 MNHEY, CDR2 SVGAGI. This CDR3 has 14 residues. The J segment lost 11 bases and the V segment lost 6 bases, leaving 11 bases of the junction unmatched.

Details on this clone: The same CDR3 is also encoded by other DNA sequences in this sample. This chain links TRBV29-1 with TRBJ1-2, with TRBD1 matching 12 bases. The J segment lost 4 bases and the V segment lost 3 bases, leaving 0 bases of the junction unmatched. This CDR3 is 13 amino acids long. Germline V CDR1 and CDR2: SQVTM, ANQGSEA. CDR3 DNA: TGCAGCGTTGAGGGACAGGGGGCCTATGGCTACACCTTC. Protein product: CSVEGQGAYGYTF.

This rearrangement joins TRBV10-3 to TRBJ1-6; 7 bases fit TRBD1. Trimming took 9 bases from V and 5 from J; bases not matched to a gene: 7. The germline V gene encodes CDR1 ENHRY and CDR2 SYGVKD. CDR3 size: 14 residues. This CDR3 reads CAMQAGTDNSPLHF. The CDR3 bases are TGTGCCATGCAAGCCGGGACAGATAATTCACCCCTCCACTTT.

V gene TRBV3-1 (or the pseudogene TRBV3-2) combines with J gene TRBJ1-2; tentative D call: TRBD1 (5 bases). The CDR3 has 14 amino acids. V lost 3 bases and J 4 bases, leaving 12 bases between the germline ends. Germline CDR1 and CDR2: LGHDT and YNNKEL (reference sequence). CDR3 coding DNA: TGTGCCAGCAGCCAGGGCGGGGGGTTCTATGGCTACACCTTC. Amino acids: CASSQGGGFYGYTF.

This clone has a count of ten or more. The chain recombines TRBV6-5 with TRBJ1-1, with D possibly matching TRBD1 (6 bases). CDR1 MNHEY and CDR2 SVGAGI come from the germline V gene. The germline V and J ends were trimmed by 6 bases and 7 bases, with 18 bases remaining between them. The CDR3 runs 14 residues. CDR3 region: CASSDGGGADEAFF. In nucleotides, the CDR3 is TGTGCCAGCAGCGACGGTGGGGGGGCGGATGAAGCTTTCTTT.

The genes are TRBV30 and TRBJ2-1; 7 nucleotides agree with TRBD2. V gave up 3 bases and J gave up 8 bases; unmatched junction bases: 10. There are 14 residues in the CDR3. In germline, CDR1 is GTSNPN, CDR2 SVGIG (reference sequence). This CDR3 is CAWRSGGKADEQFF. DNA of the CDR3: TGTGCCTGGAGGTCCGGGGGGAAGGCGGATGAGCAGTTCTTC.

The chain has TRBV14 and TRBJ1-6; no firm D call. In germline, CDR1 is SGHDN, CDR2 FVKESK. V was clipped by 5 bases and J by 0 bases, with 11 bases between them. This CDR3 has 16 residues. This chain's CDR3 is CASSYGSSSYNSPLHF. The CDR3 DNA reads TGTGCCAGCAGCTACGGGTCGAGCTCCTATAATTCACCCCTCCACTTT.

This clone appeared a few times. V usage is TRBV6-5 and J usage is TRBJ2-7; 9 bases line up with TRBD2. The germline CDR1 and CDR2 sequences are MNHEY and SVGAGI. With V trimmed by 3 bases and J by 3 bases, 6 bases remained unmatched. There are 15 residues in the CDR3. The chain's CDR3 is CASSYLAGGRYEQYF. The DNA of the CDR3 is TGTGCCAGCAGTTATCTGGCGGGGGGGCGCTACGAGCAGTACTTC.

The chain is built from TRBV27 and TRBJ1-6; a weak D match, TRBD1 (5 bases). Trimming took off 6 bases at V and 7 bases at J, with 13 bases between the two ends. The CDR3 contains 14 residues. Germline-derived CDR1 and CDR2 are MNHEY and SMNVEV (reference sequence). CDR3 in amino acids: CASSLSGGNSPLHF. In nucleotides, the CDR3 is TGTGCCAGCAGCCTTTCCGGGGGGAATTCACCCCTCCACTTT.